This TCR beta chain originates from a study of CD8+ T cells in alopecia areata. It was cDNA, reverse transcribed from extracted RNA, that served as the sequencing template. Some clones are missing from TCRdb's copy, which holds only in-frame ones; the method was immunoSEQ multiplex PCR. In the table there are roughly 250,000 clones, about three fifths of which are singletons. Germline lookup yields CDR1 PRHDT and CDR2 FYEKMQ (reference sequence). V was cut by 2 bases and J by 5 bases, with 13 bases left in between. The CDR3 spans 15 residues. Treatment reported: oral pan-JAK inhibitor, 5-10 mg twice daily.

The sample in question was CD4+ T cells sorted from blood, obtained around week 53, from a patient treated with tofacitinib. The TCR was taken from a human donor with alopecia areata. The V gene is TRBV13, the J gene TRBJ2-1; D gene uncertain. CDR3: CASSLSHGWDNEQFF. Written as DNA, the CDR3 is TGTGCCAGCAGCTTAAGCCATGGGTGGGACAATGAGCAGTTCTTC.